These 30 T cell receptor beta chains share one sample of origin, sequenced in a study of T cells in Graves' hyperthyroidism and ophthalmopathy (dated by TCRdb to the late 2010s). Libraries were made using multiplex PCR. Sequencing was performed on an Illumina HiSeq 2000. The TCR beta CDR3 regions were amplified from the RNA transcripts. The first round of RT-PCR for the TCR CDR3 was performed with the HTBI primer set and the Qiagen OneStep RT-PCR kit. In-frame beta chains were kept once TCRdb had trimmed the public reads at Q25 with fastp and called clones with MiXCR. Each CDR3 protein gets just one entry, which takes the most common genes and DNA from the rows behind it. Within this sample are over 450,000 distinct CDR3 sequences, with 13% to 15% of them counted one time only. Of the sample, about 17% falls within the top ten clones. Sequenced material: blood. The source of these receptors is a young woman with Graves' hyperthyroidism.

CDR3 residues: CAISNEDRAIEQYF. The CDR3 DNA follows: TGTGCCATCTCCAACGAGGACAGGGCAATCGAGCAGTACTTC. The chain combines TRBV10-3 with TRBJ2-7, with 8 bases lining up with TRBD1. The CDR3 is 14 residues long. The germline V gene encodes CDR1 ENHRY and CDR2 SYGVKD. The ends lost 8 bases at V and 6 bases at J; junction bases unmatched: 12.

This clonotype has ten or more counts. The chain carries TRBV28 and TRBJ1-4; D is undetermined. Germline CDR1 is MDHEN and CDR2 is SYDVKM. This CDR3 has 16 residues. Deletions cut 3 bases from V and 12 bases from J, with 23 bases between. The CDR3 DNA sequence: TGTGCCAGCAGTTTCGAGGGAACAACTCTTACGAGCCAACTGTTTTTT. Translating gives CASSFEGTTLTSQLFF.

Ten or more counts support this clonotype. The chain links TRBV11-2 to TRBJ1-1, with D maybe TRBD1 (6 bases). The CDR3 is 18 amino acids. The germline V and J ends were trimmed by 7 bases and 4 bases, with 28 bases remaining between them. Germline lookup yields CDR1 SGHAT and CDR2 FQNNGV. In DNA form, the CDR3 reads TGTGCCAGCACAGGGGAGGCACAGGGACGGGCGTGGAGCACTGAAGCTTTCTTT. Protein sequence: CASTGEAQGRAWSTEAFF.

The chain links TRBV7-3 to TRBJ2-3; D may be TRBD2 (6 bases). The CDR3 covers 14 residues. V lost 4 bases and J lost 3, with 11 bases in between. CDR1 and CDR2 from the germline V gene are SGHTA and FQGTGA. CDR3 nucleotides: TGTGCCAGCAGCTCAAGCGGGTGGACAGATACGCAGTATTTT. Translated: CASSSSGWTDTQYF.

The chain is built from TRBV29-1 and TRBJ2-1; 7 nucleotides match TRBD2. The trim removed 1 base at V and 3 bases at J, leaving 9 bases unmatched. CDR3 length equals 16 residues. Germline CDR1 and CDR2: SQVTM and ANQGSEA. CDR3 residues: CSVEVSGLAVYNEQFF. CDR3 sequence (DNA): TGCAGCGTTGAAGTATCAGGGCTAGCGGTCTACAATGAGCAGTTCTTC.

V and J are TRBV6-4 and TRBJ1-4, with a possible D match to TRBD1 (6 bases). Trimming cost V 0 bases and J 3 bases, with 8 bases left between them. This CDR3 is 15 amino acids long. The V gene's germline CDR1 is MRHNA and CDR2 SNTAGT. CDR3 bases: TGTGCCAGCAGTGACTCGGGACATCCTAATGAAAAACTGTTTTTT. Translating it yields CASSDSGHPNEKLFF.

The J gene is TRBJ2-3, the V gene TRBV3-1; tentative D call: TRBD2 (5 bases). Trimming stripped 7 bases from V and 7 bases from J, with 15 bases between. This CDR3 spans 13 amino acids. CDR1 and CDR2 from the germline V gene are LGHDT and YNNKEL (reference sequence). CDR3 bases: TGTGCCAGCACCATTCCGGGAACGAATACGCAGTATTTT. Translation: CASTIPGTNTQYF.

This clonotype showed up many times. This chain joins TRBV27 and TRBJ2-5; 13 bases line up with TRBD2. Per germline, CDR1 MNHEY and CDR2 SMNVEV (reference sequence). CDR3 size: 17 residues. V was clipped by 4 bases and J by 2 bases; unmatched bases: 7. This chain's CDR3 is CASSSRGLAGWQETQYF. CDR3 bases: TGTGCCAGCAGTTCCCGGGGACTAGCGGGATGGCAAGAGACCCAGTACTTC.

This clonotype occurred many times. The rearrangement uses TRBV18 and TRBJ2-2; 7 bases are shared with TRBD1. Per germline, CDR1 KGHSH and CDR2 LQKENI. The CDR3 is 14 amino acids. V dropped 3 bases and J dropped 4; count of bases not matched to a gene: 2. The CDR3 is CASSPNRGTGELFF. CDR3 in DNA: TGTGCCAGCTCACCTAACAGGGGCACCGGGGAGCTGTTTTTT.

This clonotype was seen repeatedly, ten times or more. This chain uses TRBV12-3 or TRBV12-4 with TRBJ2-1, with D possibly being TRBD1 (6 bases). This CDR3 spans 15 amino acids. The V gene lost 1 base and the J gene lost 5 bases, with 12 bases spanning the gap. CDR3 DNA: TGTGCCAGCAGTTTAGGTGGGGGCTCGGACAATGAGCAGTTCTTC. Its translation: CASSLGGGSDNEQFF.

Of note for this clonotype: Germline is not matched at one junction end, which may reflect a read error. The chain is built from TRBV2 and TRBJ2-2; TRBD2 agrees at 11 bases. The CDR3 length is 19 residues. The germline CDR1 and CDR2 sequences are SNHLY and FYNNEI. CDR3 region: CASSQVLSSGRQGTGELFF. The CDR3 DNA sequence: TGCGCCAGCAGCCAAGTTTTGTCTAGCGGGAGGCAGGGCACCGGGGAGCTGTTTTTT.

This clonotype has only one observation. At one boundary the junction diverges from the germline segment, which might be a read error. CDR3 residues: CASSYSRGRGYEQFF. CDR3 DNA sequence: TGTGCCAGCAGTTACTCGCGCGGGAGGGGCTATGAGCAGTTCTTC. The chain links TRBV6-4 to TRBJ2-1; TRBD2 aligns across 9 bases. The germline V gene has CDR1 MRHNA and CDR2 SNTAGT. This CDR3 has 15 residues.

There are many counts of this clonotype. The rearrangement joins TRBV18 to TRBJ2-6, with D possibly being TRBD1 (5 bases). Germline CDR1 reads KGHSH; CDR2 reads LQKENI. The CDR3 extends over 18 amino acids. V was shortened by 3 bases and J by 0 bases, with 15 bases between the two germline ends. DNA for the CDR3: TGTGCCAGCTCACCGGTAGGACACTCAAGCTCTGGGGCCAACGTCCTGACTTTC. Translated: CASSPVGHSSSGANVLTF.

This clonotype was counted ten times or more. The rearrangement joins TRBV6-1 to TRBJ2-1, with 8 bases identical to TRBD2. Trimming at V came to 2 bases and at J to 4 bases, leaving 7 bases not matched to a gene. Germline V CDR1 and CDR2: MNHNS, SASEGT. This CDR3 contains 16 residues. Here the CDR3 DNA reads TGTGCCAGCAGTGAATCGTGGACTAGCTCTTACAATGAGCAGTTCTTC. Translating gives CASSESWTSSYNEQFF.

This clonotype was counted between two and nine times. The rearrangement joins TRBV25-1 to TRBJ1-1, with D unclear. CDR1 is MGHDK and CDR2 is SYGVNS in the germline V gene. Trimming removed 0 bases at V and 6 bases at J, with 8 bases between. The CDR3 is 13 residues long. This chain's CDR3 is CASSEYNRAEAFF. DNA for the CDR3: TGTGCCAGCAGTGAATACAATAGGGCTGAAGCTTTCTTT.

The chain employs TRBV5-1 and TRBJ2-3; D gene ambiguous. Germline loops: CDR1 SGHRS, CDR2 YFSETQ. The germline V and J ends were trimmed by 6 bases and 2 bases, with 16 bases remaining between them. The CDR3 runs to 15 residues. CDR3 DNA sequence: TGCGCCAGCACTCGGACGGTCCCCCACACAGATACGCAGTATTTT. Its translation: CASTRTVPHTDTQYF. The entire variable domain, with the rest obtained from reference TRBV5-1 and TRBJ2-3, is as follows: KAGVTQTPRYLIKTRGQQVTLSCSPISGHRSVSWYQQTPGQGLQFLFEYFSETQRNKGNFPGRFSGRQFSNSRSEMNVSTLELGDSALYLCASTRTVPHTDTQYFGPGTRLTVL.

The CDR3 DNA reads as TGTGCCAGCTCACCACCTTCCAGCGGGGGCTCCTACAATGAGCAGTTCTTC. Protein sequence: CASSPPSSGGSYNEQFF. The chain joins TRBV18 to TRBJ2-1; TRBD2 aligns across 8 bases. The CDR3 is 17 amino acids. V trimming: 0 bases; J trimming: 0 bases; junction bases outside the gene matches: 4. Per the germline V gene, CDR1 is KGHSH and CDR2 is LQKENI.

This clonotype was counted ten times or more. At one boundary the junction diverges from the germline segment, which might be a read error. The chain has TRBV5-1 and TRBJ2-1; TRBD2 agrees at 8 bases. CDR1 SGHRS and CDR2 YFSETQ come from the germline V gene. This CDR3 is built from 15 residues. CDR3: CASSLRGGSYNEQFF. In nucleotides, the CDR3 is TGTGCCAGCAGCTTACGGGGGGGCTCCTACAATGAGCAGTTCTTC.

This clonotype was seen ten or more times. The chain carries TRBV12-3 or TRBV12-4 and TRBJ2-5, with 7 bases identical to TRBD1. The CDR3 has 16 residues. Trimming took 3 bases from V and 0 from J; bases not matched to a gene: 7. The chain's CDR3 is CASSLGTEWYQETQYF. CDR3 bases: TGTGCCAGCAGTTTGGGGACAGAATGGTACCAAGAGACCCAGTACTTC.

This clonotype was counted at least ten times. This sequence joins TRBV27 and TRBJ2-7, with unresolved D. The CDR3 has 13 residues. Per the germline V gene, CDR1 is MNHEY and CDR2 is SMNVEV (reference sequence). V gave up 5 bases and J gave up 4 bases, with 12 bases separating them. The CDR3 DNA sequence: TGTGCCAGCAGTATAACCACCAATTACGAGCAGTACTTC. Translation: CASSITTNYEQYF.

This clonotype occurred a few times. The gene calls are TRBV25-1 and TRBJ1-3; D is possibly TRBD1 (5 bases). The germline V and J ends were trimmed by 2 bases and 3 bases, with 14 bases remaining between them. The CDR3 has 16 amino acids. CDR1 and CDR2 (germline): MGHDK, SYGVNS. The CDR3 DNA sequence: TGTGCCAGCAGTGAAATCGCAGCGGGGGGTGGAAACACCATATATTTT. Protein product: CASSEIAAGGGNTIYF.

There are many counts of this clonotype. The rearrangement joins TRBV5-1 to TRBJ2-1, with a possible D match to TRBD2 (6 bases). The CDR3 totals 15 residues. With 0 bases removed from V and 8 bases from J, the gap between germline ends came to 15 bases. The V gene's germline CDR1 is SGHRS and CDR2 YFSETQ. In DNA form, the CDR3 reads TGCGCCAGCAGCTTGGGGTCGCTGGGCGGGGATGAGCAGTTCTTC. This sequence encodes CASSLGSLGGDEQFF. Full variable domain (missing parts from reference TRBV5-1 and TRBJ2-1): KAGVTQTPRYLIKTRGQQVTLSCSPISGHRSVSWYQQTPGQGLQFLFEYFSETQRNKGNFPGRFSGRQFSNSRSEMNVSTLELGDSALYLCASSLGSLGGDEQFFGPGTRLTVL.

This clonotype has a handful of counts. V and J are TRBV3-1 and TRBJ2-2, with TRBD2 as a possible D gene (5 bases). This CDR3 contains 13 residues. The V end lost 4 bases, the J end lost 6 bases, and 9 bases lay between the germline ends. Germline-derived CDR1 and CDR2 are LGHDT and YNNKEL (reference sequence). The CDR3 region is CASSPLGAGELFF. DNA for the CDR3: TGTGCCAGCAGCCCTCTCGGGGCCGGGGAGCTGTTTTTT.

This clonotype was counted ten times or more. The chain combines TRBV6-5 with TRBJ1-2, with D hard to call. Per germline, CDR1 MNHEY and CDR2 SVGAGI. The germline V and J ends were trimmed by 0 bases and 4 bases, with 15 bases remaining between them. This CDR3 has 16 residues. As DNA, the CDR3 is TGTGCCAGCAGTTACTCGACGTACACGGCCTTCTATGGCTACACCTTC. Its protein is CASSYSTYTAFYGYTF.

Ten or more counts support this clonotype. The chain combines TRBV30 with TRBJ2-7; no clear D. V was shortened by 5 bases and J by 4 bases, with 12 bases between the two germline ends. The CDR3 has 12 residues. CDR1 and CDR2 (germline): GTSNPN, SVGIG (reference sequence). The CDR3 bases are TGTGCCTGGTCGGTAACCCCTTACGAGCAGTACTTC. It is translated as CAWSVTPYEQYF.

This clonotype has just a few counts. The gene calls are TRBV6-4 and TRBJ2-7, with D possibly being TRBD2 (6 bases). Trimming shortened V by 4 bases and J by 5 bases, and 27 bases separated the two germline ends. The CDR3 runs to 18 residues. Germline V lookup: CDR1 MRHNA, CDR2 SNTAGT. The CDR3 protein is CASSAEGLAANRRDEQYF. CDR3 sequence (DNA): TGTGCCAGCAGTGCTGAGGGGTTAGCGGCAAACAGGCGGGACGAGCAGTACTTC.

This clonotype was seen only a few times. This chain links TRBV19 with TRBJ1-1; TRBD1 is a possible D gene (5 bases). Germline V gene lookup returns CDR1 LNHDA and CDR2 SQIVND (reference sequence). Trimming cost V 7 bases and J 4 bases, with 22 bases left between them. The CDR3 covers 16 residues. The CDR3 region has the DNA TGTGCCAGTAACTCTCGTCCCAGGGTGTTCGGCACTGAAGCTTTCTTT. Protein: CASNSRPRVFGTEAFF. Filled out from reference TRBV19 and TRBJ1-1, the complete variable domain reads DGGITQSPKYLFRKEGQNVTLSCEQNLNHDAMYWYRQDPGQGLRLIYYSQIVNDFQKGDIAEGYSVSREKKESFPLTVTSAQKNPTAFYLCASNSRPRVFGTEAFFGQGTRLTVV.

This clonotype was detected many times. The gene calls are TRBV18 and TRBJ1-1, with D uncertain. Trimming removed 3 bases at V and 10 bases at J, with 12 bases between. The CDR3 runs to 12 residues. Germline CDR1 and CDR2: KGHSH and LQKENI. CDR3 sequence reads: CASSPAALTAFF. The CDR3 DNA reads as TGTGCCAGCTCACCGGCCGCGCTAACAGCTTTCTTT.

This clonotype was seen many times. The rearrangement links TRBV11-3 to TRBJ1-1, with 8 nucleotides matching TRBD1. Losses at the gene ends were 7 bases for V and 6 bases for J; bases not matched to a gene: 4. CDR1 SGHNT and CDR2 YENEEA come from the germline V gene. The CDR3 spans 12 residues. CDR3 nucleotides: TGTGCCAGCACCTCGGACAGGGCTGAAGCTTTCTTT. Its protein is CASTSDRAEAFF.

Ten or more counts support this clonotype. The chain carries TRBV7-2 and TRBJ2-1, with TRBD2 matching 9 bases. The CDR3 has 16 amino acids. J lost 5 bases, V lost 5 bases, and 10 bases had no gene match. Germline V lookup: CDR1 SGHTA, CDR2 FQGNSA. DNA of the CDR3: TGTGCCAGCAGCCAAACACGCGGGAGGGTCAACAATGAGCAGTTCTTC. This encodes CASSQTRGRVNNEQFF. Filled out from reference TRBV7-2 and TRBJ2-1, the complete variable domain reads GAGVSQSPSNKVTEKGKDVELRCDPISGHTALYWYRQSLGQGLEFLIYFQGNSAPDKSGLPSDRFSAERTGGSVSTLTIQRTQQEDSAVYLCASSQTRGRVNNEQFFGPGTRLTVL.